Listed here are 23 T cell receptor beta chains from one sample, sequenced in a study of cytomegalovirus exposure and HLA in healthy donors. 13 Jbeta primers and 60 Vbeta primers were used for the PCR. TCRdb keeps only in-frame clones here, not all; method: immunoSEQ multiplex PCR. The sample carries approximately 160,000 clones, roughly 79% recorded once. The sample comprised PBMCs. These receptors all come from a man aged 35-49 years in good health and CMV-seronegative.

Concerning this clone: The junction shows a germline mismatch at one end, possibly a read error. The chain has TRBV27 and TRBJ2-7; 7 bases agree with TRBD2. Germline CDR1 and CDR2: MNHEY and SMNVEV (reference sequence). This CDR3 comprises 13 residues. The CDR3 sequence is CASSLSPWEGYAF. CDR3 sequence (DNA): TGTGCCAGCAGTTTATCGCCCTGGGAGGGTTACGCCTTC.

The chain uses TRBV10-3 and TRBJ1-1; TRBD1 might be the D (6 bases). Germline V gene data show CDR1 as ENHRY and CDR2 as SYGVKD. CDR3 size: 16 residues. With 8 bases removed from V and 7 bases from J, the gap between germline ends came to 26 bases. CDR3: CAIQSLQGFVRGEAFF. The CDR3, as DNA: TGTGCCATCCAGTCACTACAGGGTTTCGTTCGGGGTGAAGCTTTCTTT.

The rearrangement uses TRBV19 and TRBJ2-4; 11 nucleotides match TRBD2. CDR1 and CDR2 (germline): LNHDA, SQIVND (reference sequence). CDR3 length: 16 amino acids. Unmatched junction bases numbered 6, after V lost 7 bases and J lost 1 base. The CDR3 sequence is CASTPLAGDAKNIQYF. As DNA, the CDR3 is TGTGCCAGTACCCCACTAGCGGGAGATGCCAAAAACATTCAGTACTTC.

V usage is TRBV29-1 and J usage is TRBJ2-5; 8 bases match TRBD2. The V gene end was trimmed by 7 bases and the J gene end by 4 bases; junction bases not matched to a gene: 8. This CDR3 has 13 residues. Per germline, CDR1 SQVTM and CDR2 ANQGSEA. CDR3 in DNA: TGCAGCGCCGAAGCTCTAGCGGGAGAGACCCAGTACTTC. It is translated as CSAEALAGETQYF.

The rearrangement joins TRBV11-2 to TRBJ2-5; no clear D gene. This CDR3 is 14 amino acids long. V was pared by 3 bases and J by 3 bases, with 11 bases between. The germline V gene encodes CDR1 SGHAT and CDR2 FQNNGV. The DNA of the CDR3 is TGTGCCAGCAGCTTCAAACAGATCGAAGAGACCCAGTACTTC. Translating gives CASSFKQIEETQYF.

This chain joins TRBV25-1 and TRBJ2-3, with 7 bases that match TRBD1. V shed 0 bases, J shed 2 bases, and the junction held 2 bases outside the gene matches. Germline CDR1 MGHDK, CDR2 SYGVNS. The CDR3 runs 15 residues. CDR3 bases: TGTGCCAGCAGTGAATATGGGACAGCCACAGATACGCAGTATTTT. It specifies CASSEYGTATDTQYF. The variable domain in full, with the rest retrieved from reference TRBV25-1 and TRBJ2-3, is EADIYQTPRYLVIGTGKKITLECSQTMGHDKMYWYQQDPGMELHLIHYSYGVNSTEKGDLSSESTVSRIRTEHFPLTLESARPSHTSQYLCASSEYGTATDTQYFGPGTRLTVL.

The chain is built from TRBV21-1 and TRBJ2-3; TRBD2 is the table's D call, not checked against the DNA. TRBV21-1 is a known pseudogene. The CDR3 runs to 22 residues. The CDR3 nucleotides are TGTGCCAGCAGCAAGGTGAGGCCTAGCGGAGACGCAAGCCACGCCTGCACAGATACGCAGTATTTT. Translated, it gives CASSKVRPSGDASHACTDTQYF.

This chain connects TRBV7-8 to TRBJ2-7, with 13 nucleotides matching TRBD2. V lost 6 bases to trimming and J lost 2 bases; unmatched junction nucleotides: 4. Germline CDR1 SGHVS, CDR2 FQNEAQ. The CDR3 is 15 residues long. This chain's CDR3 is CASSRGLAGTYEQYF. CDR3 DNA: TGTGCCAGCAGTCGGGGACTAGCGGGGACCTACGAGCAGTACTTC.

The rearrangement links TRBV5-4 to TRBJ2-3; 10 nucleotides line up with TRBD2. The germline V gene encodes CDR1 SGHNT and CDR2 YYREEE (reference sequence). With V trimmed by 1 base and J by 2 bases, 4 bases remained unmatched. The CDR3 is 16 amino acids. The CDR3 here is CASSLIAGGLTDTQYF. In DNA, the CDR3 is TGTGCCAGCAGCTTGATAGCGGGAGGACTCACAGATACGCAGTATTTT.

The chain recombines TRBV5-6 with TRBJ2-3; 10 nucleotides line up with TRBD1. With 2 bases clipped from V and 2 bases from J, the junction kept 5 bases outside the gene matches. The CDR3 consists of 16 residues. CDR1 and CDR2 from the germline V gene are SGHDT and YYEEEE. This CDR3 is CASSLPGTGVTDTQYF. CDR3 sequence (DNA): TGTGCCAGCAGCTTACCCGGGACAGGGGTCACAGATACGCAGTATTTT.

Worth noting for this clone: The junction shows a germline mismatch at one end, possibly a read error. The DNA of the CDR3 is TGTGCCAGCAGTTACTCGAGAAACGGAGAAGAGGCCCAGTACTTC. This codes for CASSYSRNGEEAQYF. The chain links TRBV6-5 to TRBJ2-5; D call uncertain. CDR3 length: 15 residues. Germline V CDR1 and CDR2: MNHEY, SVGAGI.

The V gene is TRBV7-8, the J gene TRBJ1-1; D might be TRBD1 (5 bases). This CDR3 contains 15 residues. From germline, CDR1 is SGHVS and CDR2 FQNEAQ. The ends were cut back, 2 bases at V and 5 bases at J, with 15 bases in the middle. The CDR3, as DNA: TGTGCCAGCAGCTTACGGTACGGGGCGGGAACTGAAGCTTTCTTT. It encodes CASSLRYGAGTEAFF.

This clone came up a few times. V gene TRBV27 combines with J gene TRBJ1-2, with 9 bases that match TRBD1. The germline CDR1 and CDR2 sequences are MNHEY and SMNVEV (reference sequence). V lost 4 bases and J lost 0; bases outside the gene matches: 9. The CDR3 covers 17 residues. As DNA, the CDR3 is TGTGCCAGCAGTTCCTACAGGGGGCGTCTAGCTAACTATGGCTACACCTTC. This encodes CASSSYRGRLANYGYTF.

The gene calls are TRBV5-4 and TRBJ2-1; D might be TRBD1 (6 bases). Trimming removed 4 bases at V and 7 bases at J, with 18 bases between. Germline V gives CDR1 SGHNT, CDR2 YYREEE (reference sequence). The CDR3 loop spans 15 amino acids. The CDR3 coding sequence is TGTGCCAGCAGCCAACGAGCACGCAGGGGAAATGAGCAGTTCTTC. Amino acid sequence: CASSQRARRGNEQFF.

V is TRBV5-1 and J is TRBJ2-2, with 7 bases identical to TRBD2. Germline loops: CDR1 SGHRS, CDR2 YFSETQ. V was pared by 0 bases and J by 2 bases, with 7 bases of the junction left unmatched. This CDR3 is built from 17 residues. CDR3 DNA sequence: TGCGCCAGCAGCTTGGCCTTAGCGGGCCCTAACACCGGGGAGCTGTTTTTT. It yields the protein CASSLALAGPNTGELFF.

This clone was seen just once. For the CDR3, the DNA is TGTGCCAGCAGCCAAGTTGGGCCCGATCAGCCCCAGCATTTT. Its protein is CASSQVGPDQPQHF. V and J are TRBV14 and TRBJ1-5; D unresolved. V was pared by 1 base and J by 5 bases, with 9 bases between. This CDR3 has 14 residues. The germline CDR1 and CDR2 sequences are SGHDN and FVKESK. The full variable domain, its missing parts supplied by reference TRBV14 and TRBJ1-5, is EAGVTQFPSHSVIEKGQTVTLRCDPISGHDNLYWYRRVMGKEIKFLLHFVKESKQDESGMPNNRFLAERTGGTYSTLKVQPAELEDSGVYFCASSQVGPDQPQHFGDGTRLSIL.

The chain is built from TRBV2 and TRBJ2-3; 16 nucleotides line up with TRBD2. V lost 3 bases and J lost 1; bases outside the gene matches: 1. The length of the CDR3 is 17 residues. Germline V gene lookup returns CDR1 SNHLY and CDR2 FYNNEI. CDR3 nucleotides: TGTGCCAGCAGTGACGGGACTAGCGGGAGGGGCACAGATACGCAGTATTTT. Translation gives CASSDGTSGRGTDTQYF.

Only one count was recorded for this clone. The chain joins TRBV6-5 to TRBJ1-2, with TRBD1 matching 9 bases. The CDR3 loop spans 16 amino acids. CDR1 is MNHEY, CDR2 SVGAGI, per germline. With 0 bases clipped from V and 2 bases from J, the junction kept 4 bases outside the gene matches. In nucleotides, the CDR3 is TGTGCCAGCAGTTACTCGGGGACAGGGTCGAACTATGGCTACACCTTC. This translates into CASSYSGTGSNYGYTF.

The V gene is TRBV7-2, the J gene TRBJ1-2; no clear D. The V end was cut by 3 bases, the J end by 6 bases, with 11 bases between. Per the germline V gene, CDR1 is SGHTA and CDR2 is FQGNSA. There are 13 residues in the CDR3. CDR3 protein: CASSFDTLHGYTF. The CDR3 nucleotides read TGTGCCAGCAGCTTCGACACCCTCCATGGCTACACCTTC.

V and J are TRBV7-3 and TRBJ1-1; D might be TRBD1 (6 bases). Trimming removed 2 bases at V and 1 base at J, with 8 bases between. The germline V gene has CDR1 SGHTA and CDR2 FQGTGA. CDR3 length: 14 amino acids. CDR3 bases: TGTGCCAGCAGCTTAGGGGGGGCGAACACTGAAGCTTTCTTT. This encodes CASSLGGANTEAFF.

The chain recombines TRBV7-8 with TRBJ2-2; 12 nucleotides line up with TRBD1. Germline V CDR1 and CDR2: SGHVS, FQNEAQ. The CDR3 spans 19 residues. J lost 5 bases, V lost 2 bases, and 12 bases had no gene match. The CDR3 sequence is CASSLYGTGGAGATGELFF. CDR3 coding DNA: TGTGCCAGCAGCTTATACGGGACAGGGGGCGCGGGGGCTACCGGGGAGCTGTTTTTT.

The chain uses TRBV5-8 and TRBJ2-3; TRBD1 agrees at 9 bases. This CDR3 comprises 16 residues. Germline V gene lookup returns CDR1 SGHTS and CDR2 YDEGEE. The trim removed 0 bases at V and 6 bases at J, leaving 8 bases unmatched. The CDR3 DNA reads TGTGCCAGCAGCTTGGCATTTACAGGGGGCGTGGATACGCAGTATTTT. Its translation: CASSLAFTGGVDTQYF.

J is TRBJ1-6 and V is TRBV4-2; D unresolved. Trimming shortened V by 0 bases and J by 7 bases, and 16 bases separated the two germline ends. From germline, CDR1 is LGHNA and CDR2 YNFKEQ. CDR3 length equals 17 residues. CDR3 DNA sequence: TGTGCCAGCAGCCAAGAAGGCATTAGAACAGCCAATTCACCCCTCCACTTT. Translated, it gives CASSQEGIRTANSPLHF.